Given below is one TCR beta chain in context. Its target is not known. Amplification used 60 Vbeta primers and 13 Jbeta primers. Some clones are missing from TCRdb's copy, which holds only in-frame ones; the method was immunoSEQ multiplex PCR. The data contain around 100,000 clones, 67% of them singletons. The donors, nominally healthy at sampling, likely had unrecorded immune exposures. The data stem from a study of cytomegalovirus exposure and HLA in healthy donors. Study findings and constraints: TCR beta V- and J-gene trimming was later associated with a missense DCLRE1C variant. The study had only CMV serostatus as immune exposure information.

V lost 3 bases, J lost 5 bases, and 7 bases lay in between. Germline CDR1 is GTSNPN and CDR2 is SVGIG (reference sequence). CDR3 length: 12 amino acids. This sequence joins TRBV30 and TRBJ2-2; no definite D call. Sequenced sample: PBMCs. The TCR sequence derives from a man younger than 30 in good health and CMV-seropositive. The CDR3 here is CAWSPRTGELFF. Here the CDR3 DNA reads TGTGCCTGGAGCCCCCGTACCGGGGAGCTGTTTTTT.